These 17 T cell receptor beta chains share one sample of origin, sequenced in a study of CD8+CD57+ T cells in acquired aplastic anemia. The study profiled TCR beta VDJ and CDR3 using genomic DNA as template. TCRdb ran MiXCR on the reads and lists one entry per CDR3 protein. The table records some 170,000 distinct CDR3 sequences, less than 60% of them present only once. Patients picked for sequencing had shown CD8+CD57+ cell expansion detected by flow cytometry. Material: sorted CD4+, CD8+, or CD8+CD57+ T cells (not recorded which) from PBMCs. All receptors come from a human donor with aplastic anemia.

This rearrangement joins TRBV15 to TRBJ2-7; the D gene is possibly TRBD2 (5 bases). The V gene's germline CDR1 is LNHNV and CDR2 YYDKDF (reference sequence). This CDR3 spans 15 amino acids. V shed 5 bases and J shed 2 bases, with 16 bases lying between them. The chain's CDR3 is CATSGGETPAYEQYF. Here the CDR3 DNA reads TGTGCCACCAGCGGAGGAGAGACACCCGCCTACGAGCAGTACTTC.

In its sample, this clonotype was seen many times. The rearrangement uses TRBV7-8 and TRBJ2-5; tentatively, D is TRBD1 or TRBD2 (7 bases each). Between the trimmed V and J ends, which lost 5 bases and 5 bases, there was a span of 21 bases. The CDR3 totals 16 residues. Per germline, CDR1 SGHVS and CDR2 FQNEAQ. The CDR3 spells CASSQTTGWEGETQYF. The CDR3 nucleotides are TGTGCCAGCAGCCAGACGACAGGGTGGGAGGGCGAGACCCAGTACTTC.

This chain uses TRBV10-3 with TRBJ2-7; D is undetermined. Germline V gene sequence: CDR1 ENHRY, CDR2 SYGVKD. V gave up 5 bases and J gave up 0 bases, with 8 bases separating them. The length of the CDR3 is 13 residues. The CDR3 here is CAISSVSSYEQYF. The CDR3 DNA sequence: TGTGCCATCAGTTCTGTGAGCTCCTACGAGCAGTACTTC.

This clonotype showed up many times. The genes are TRBV20-1 and TRBJ1-5; 11 bases map to TRBD1. The J segment lost 11 bases and the V segment lost 5 bases, leaving 11 bases of the junction unmatched. The CDR3 spans 14 residues. Germline CDR1 DFQATT, CDR2 SNEGSKA (reference sequence). The CDR3 region has the DNA TGCAGTGCTGCCGGACAGGGGGCCTCATCAGCCCAGCATTTT. Protein: CSAAGQGASSAQHF.

This clonotype was picked up one time. The V and J genes are TRBV12-3 or TRBV12-4 and TRBJ2-7; D may match TRBD1 or TRBD2 (5 bases each). The CDR3 is 14 amino acids. Trimming removed 1 base at V and 7 bases at J, with 14 bases between. The CDR3 region is CASSLGDLLGEQYF. The DNA of the CDR3 is TGTGCCAGCAGTTTAGGGGACCTCCTGGGGGAGCAGTACTTC.

Worth noting for this clonotype: At one of its ends the junction is not consistent with the germline gene, which may arise from a read error. CDR3 sequence (DNA): TGCGCCATCAGTGAAGATCAGGGATACGGCCACACCTTC. It codes for CAISEDQGYGHTF. This chain uses TRBV10-3 with TRBJ1-2; a weak D match, TRBD1 (5 bases). Germline loops: CDR1 ENHRY, CDR2 SYGVKD. This CDR3 comprises 13 residues.

The sample holds many counts of this clonotype. The chain carries TRBV6-1 and TRBJ2-2; tentative D call: TRBD2 (6 bases). There are 15 residues in the CDR3. V lost 6 bases and J lost 4, with 15 bases in between. Germline CDR1 reads MNHNS; CDR2 reads SASEGT. CDR3 residues: CASRAQGGGTGELFF. The CDR3 nucleotides read TGTGCCAGCAGGGCGCAGGGAGGTGGCACCGGGGAGCTGTTTTTT.

CDR3 nucleotide sequence: TGCAGTGCTGCAAGGACGGGAAAGCCCCAGCATTTT. The encoded protein is CSAARTGKPQHF. This rearrangement joins TRBV20-1 to TRBJ1-5; D unresolved. Between the trimmed V and J ends, which lost 5 bases and 8 bases, there was a span of 13 bases. This CDR3 contains 12 residues. Germline lookup yields CDR1 DFQATT and CDR2 SNEGSKA (reference sequence).

This clonotype was observed at least ten times. The V and J genes are TRBV9 and TRBJ1-3; D call uncertain. CDR1 is SGDLS, CDR2 YYNGEE, per germline. The CDR3 contains 15 residues. V gave up 2 bases and J gave up 3 bases, with 12 bases separating them. Here the CDR3 reads CASSVGTTGGNTIYF. CDR3 nucleotides: TGTGCCAGCAGCGTTGGAACTACTGGTGGAAACACCATATATTTT.

There are a few counts of this clonotype. The chain combines TRBV7-2 with TRBJ2-2; the D is unclear. Germline CDR1 reads SGHTA; CDR2 reads FQGNSA. The CDR3 runs 13 residues. V was shortened by 3 bases and J by 3 bases, with 5 bases between the two germline ends. Written as DNA, the CDR3 is TGTGCCAGCAGCTTTGCGTACACCGGGGAGCTGTTTTTT. Translated: CASSFAYTGELFF.

The V and J genes are TRBV18 and TRBJ1-2; D is undetermined. Between the trimmed V and J ends, which lost 0 bases and 4 bases, there was a span of 15 bases. Germline CDR1 KGHSH, CDR2 LQKENI. This CDR3 region has 16 residues. This CDR3 reads CASSPPATVYGYGYTF. For the CDR3, the DNA is TGTGCCAGCTCACCACCGGCAACGGTCTACGGCTATGGCTACACCTTC. Full variable domain (missing parts from reference TRBV18 and TRBJ1-2): NAGVMQNPRHLVRRRGQEARLRCSPMKGHSHVYWYRQLPEEGLKFMVYLQKENIIDESGMPKERFSAEFPKEGPSILRIQQVVRGDSAAYFCASSPPATVYGYGYTFGSGTRLTVV.

This clonotype was counted only a few times. This rearrangement joins TRBV10-2 to TRBJ1-5; weak D call: TRBD1 (5 bases). V shed 2 bases and J shed 9 bases, with 17 bases lying between them. The germline V gene has CDR1 WSHSY and CDR2 SAAADI. This CDR3 is built from 15 residues. The CDR3 reads CASSEPATGNLPQHF. In DNA form, the CDR3 reads TGCGCCAGCAGTGAGCCAGCAACAGGTAACCTGCCCCAGCATTTT.

This clonotype was counted many times. The J gene is TRBJ2-5, the V gene TRBV7-3; D gene uncertain. This CDR3 is built from 15 residues. Trimming shortened V by 5 bases and J by 1 base, and 14 bases separated the two germline ends. Germline V gene data show CDR1 as SGHTA and CDR2 as FQGTGA. CDR3 in amino acids: CASSPFRASQETQYF. CDR3 in DNA: TGTGCCAGCAGCCCCTTTCGAGCGTCCCAAGAGACCCAGTACTTC.

This clonotype came up many times. The rearrangement links TRBV2 to TRBJ1-2, with 12 bases matching TRBD1. J gave up 6 bases and V 4 bases, and 9 bases lay outside the gene matches. Germline V gene data show CDR1 as SNHLY and CDR2 as FYNNEI. The CDR3 sequence is 16 residues long. As DNA, the CDR3 is TGTGCCAGCAGTGTGGGGACCGGGACAGGGGGCCATGGCTACACCTTC. It translates to CASSVGTGTGGHGYTF.

There are many counts of this clonotype. The J gene is TRBJ1-1, the V gene TRBV20-1; 8 nucleotides align to TRBD1. V trimming: 5 bases; J trimming: 1 base; junction bases outside the gene matches: 6. This CDR3 spans 14 amino acids. In germline, CDR1 is DFQATT, CDR2 SNEGSKA (reference sequence). The CDR3 region is CSACRDRRNTEAFF. The CDR3 nucleotides read TGCAGTGCTTGTAGGGACAGGAGGAACACTGAAGCTTTCTTT.

The chain joins TRBV10-3 to TRBJ2-5, with D unclear. Per the germline V gene, CDR1 is ENHRY and CDR2 is SYGVKD. This CDR3 has 16 amino acids. The V and J ends lost 3 bases and 2 bases respectively, with 16 bases between them. The CDR3 sequence is CAISESNLSPQETQYF. CDR3 coding DNA: TGTGCCATCAGTGAAAGCAATCTCAGCCCTCAAGAGACCCAGTACTTC.

This clonotype was found many times. The chain carries TRBV19 and TRBJ1-2; TRBD1 matches at 7 bases. V gave up 6 bases and J gave up 4 bases; unmatched junction bases: 8. The CDR3 sequence is 14 residues long. Germline CDR1 and CDR2: LNHDA and SQIVND (reference sequence). DNA of the CDR3: TGTGCCAGTAGACCCGACAGGGACCGCTATGGCTACACCTTC. Translated: CASRPDRDRYGYTF.